The 10 T cell receptor beta chains below all came from one sample that was sequenced in a study of T cell changes during pregnancy in multiple sclerosis. TCRdb's copy holds only in-frame clones and misses some; the assay was immunoSEQ multiplex PCR. The table has under 95,000 clones, approximately 95% seen once. The specimen comprised peripheral blood, sampled in the second trimester of pregnancy. The receptors come from a female donor in good health, enrolled as a control in a pregnancy study.

This clone appeared once. V and J are TRBV5-8 and TRBJ2-3, with TRBD2 matching over 8 bases. The CDR3 spans 15 residues. Trimming removed 3 bases from V and 6 bases from J; junction bases left unmatched: 9. Germline loops: CDR1 SGHTS, CDR2 YDEGEE. CDR3 DNA sequence: TGTGCCAGCAGCTCGGCAGCGGGAGTTTATGATACGCAGTATTTT. This encodes CASSSAAGVYDTQYF.

This rearrangement joins TRBV15 to TRBJ2-1; 8 bases line up with TRBD2. Germline V gene data show CDR1 as LNHNV and CDR2 as YYDKDF (reference sequence). The CDR3 is made up of 16 amino acids. With V trimmed by 0 bases and J by 3 bases, 4 bases remained unmatched. The CDR3: CATSRDGTSGYNEQFF. The CDR3 nucleotides read TGTGCCACCAGCAGAGATGGAACTAGCGGCTACAATGAGCAGTTCTTC.

The rearrangement uses TRBV9 and TRBJ1-2; TRBD1 matches at 7 bases. The V gene end was trimmed by 4 bases and the J gene end by 8 bases; junction bases not matched to a gene: 17. CDR1 SGDLS and CDR2 YYNGEE come from the germline V gene. This CDR3 is built from 16 residues. CDR3 in DNA: TGTGCCAGCAGCAAAGGGGGGTCAGAGGGGGCATGGGGCTACACCTTC. Protein: CASSKGGSEGAWGYTF. Using reference TRBV9 and TRBJ1-2 for the parts outside the CDR3, the full variable domain is DSGVTQTPKHLITATGQRVTLRCSPRSGDLSVYWYQQSLDQGLQFLIQYYNGEERAKGNILERFSAQQFPDLHSELNLSSLELGDSALYFCASSKGGSEGAWGYTFGSGTRLTVV.

The chain links TRBV7-6 to TRBJ2-1; D gene uncertain. Germline V gene sequence: CDR1 SGHVS, CDR2 FNYEAQ. The V end lost 5 bases, the J end lost 3 bases, and 14 bases lay between the germline ends. This CDR3 spans 15 amino acids. The CDR3 DNA reads TGTGCCAGCAGCGGCGGTACTTCCATCTACAATGAGCAGTTCTTC. Protein product: CASSGGTSIYNEQFF.

This chain uses TRBV11-3 with TRBJ2-7; TRBD1 matches 7 bases. The CDR3 has 15 residues. V gave up 5 bases and J gave up 4 bases; unmatched junction bases: 11. Germline V gene lookup returns CDR1 SGHNT and CDR2 YENEEA. DNA of the CDR3: TGTGCCAGCAGCATAAACAGGGGTTTGGGTTACGAGCAGTACTTC. This gives the protein CASSINRGLGYEQYF.

The gene calls are TRBV4-1 and TRBJ2-1; 7 nucleotides agree with TRBD2. Trimming at V came to 4 bases and at J to 10 bases, leaving 4 bases not matched to a gene. There are 12 residues in the CDR3. The germline V gene encodes CDR1 MGHRA and CDR2 YSYEKL. CDR3 nucleotides: TGCGCCAGCAGCCTCCTTAGCGGGGAGCAGTTCTTC. Its protein product is CASSLLSGEQFF.

This chain links TRBV5-1 with TRBJ2-7, with TRBD2 matching over 8 bases. CDR3 length equals 14 residues. V gave up 4 bases and J gave up 5 bases; unmatched junction bases: 8. Germline V gene data show CDR1 as SGHRS and CDR2 as YFSETQ. The CDR3 region has the DNA TGCGCCAGCAGCCCTTCCGGGACTAGAAACGAGCAGTACTTC. It codes for CASSPSGTRNEQYF.

CDR3 region: CASSAGDFNTEAFF. The CDR3 DNA reads as TGTGCCAGCAGCGCCGGGGATTTCAACACTGAAGCTTTCTTT. J is TRBJ1-1 and V is TRBV9; D is unclear. The CDR3 loop spans 14 amino acids. Germline V lookup: CDR1 SGDLS, CDR2 YYNGEE. V was clipped by 3 bases and J by 2 bases, with 11 bases between them.

CDR3 protein: CASSLKFRASAFF. The DNA for the CDR3 is TGTGCCAGCAGTTTAAAGTTCAGGGCTTCAGCTTTCTTT. The rearrangement uses TRBV28 and TRBJ1-1; the D gene is possibly TRBD1 (5 bases). The V gene's germline CDR1 is MDHEN and CDR2 SYDVKM. V was shortened by 2 bases and J by 10 bases, with 14 bases between the two germline ends. This CDR3 has 13 residues.

This clone has a handful of counts. V gene TRBV28 combines with J gene TRBJ2-7; possibly TRBD1 for D (6 bases). The CDR3 runs 14 residues. Germline assignment: CDR1 MDHEN and CDR2 SYDVKM. V was shortened by 2 bases and J by 5 bases, with 13 bases between the two germline ends. The CDR3 spells CASSLGQGLDEQYF. The CDR3 DNA follows: TGTGCCAGCAGTTTAGGGCAGGGGCTAGACGAGCAGTACTTC.